The clone carrying this T cell receptor beta chain was counted ten times or more. As yet, its antigen is unknown. The sample is drawn from a study of shared clonotypes between healthy human individuals. Study-wide context: CD4 naive and memory got three plates each, CD8 naive two, CD8 memory one. Broader study findings: Several donors held approximately 4.6% of naive CD4 clonotypes in common.

This table comes from immunoSEQ multiplex PCR, and its TCRdb copy is limited to in-frame clones, with some not included. Altogether about 960,000 clones are present, more than 75% being singletons, with the ten largest covering nearly 1.5%. Splitting of CD4+ cells produced CD45RA+ naive and CD45RA-negative memory subsets. The receptor comes from a young man in good health. The specimen was memory CD4+ T cells sorted from blood. Subset specified: CD45RA-negative fraction.

The CDR3 protein is CAHGQGGEKLFF. The DNA of the CDR3 is TGTGCCCACGGACAGGGAGGCGAAAAACTGTTTTTT. V usage is TRBV30 and J usage is TRBJ1-4; 8 bases are shared with TRBD1. Germline loops: CDR1 GTSNPN, CDR2 SVGIG (reference sequence). Trimming took 8 bases from V and 8 from J; bases not matched to a gene: 7. This CDR3 comprises 12 residues.